This is a list of T cell receptor beta chains from one sample in a study of blood T cell repertoires in COVID-19. Sequencing used immunoSEQ multiplex PCR; TCRdb keeps in-frame clones, though not all of them. The repertoire includes around 320,000 clones, around nine tenths of them detected once, and around 4.2% sits in the top ten. Input material: PBMCs or T cells enriched from blood (not recorded which). All receptors come from a woman younger than 45 who had been exposed to COVID-19. The CDR3 runs from the conserved cysteine through the conserved F or W. D genes are given only for firm matches. Clone size, where shown, is once, few, many, or a class for clones that have expanded.

J: TRBJ2-7
D: TRBD1
size: NA
V: TRBV4-1
DNA: TGCGCCAGCAGCCGAGGACAGGTCACGAGCTCCTACGAGCAGTACTTC
CDR3: CASSRGQVTSSYEQYF

J: TRBJ1-5
D: NA
size: once
V: TRBV4-1
DNA: TGCGCCAGCAGCCAAGGGGGAGGTGGCTCTCAGCCCCAGCATTTT
CDR3: CASSQGGGGSQPQHF

J: TRBJ1-4
D: NA
size: NA
V: TRBV27
DNA: TGTGCCAGCAGTTTAAGCCCGCATCCTGAAAAACTGTTTTTT
CDR3: CASSLSPHPEKLFF

J: TRBJ2-5
D: TRBD2
size: few
V: TRBV7-6
DNA: TGTGCCTGCGGGGGTGTCCGCGAGACCCAGTACTTC
CDR3: CACGGVRETQYF

J: TRBJ2-7
D: NA
size: NA
V: TRBV3-1/TRBV3-2
DNA: TGTGCCAGCAGCCAAGAGTCAGCGGGCCGAACCTACGAGCAGTACTTC
CDR3: CASSQESAGRTYEQYF

J: TRBJ2-5
D: TRBD2
size: NA
V: TRBV6-5
DNA: TGTGCCAGCAGGGGGGGGACTAGAGAGACCCAGTACTTC
CDR3: CASRGGTRETQYF

J: TRBJ1-2
D: TRBD1
size: NA
V: TRBV7-9
DNA: TGTGCCAGCAGCACCGGACAGGGTGTGAGTGGCTACACCTTC
CDR3: CASSTGQGVSGYTF

J: TRBJ1-3
D: NA
size: NA
V: TRBV3-1/TRBV3-2
DNA: TGTGCCAGCAGCCAAGTCTTAGGAAACACCATATATTTT
CDR3: CASSQVLGNTIYF

J: TRBJ2-3
D: NA
size: NA
V: TRBV5-4
DNA: TGTGCCAGCAGCTTGGACCCGCGCTTGTCAGATACGCAGTATTTT
CDR3: CASSLDPRLSDTQYF

J: TRBJ1-3
D: NA
size: NA
V: TRBV19
DNA: TGTGCCAGTAGTCTAACAGAAGCTGGAAACACCATATATTTT
CDR3: CASSLTEAGNTIYF

J: TRBJ2-1
D: NA
size: NA
V: TRBV24-1
DNA: TGTGCCACCAGTGACCCAGACGGGGACTACAATGAGCAGTTCTTC
CDR3: CATSDPDGDYNEQFF

J: TRBJ2-5
D: TRBD2
size: NA
V: TRBV15
DNA: TGTGCCACCAGCAGAGAGGGACGGGAGGACCAGTACTTC
CDR3: CATSREGREDQYF

J: TRBJ1-1
D: TRBD1
size: NA
V: TRBV7-2
DNA: TGTGCCAGCAGTACAGGGGCCAACACTGAAGCTTTCTTT
CDR3: CASSTGANTEAFF

J: TRBJ1-1
D: TRBD1
size: NA
V: TRBV19
DNA: TGTGCCAGTAGTTTGGACAGGGCCACTGAAGCTTTCTTT
CDR3: CASSLDRATEAFF

J: TRBJ2-2
D: TRBD1
size: NA
V: TRBV19
DNA: TGTGCCAGTAGTGGCCGACAGGGTCGGGGCGGGGAGCTGTTTTTT
CDR3: CASSGRQGRGGELFF

J: TRBJ2-5
D: NA
size: NA
V: TRBV5-1
DNA: TGCGCCAGCAGCTTGGAGGCTAGTCTGGACCAGTACTTC
CDR3: CASSLEASLDQYF

J: TRBJ1-6
D: NA
size: NA
V: TRBV6-5
DNA: TGTGCCAGCAGCCAGAACCACGGGACACCCCTCCACTTT
CDR3: CASSQNHGTPLHF